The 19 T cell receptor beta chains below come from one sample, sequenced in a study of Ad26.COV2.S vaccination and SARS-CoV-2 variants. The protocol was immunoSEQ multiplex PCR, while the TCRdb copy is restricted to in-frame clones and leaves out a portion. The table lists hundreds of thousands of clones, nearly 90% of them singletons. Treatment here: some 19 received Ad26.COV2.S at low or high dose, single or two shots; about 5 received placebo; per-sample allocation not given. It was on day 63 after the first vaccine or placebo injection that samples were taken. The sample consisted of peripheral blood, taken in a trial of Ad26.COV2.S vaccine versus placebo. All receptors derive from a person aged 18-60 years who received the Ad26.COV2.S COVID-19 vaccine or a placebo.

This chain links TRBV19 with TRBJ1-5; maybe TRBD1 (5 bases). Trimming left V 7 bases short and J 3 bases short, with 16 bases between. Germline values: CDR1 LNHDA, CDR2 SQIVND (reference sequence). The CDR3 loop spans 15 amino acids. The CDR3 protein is CASNPRRGINQPQHF. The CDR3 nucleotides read TGTGCCAGTAATCCCCGGCGGGGGATCAATCAGCCCCAGCATTTT. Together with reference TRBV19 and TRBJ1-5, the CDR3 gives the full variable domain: DGGITQSPKYLFRKEGQNVTLSCEQNLNHDAMYWYRQDPGQGLRLIYYSQIVNDFQKGDIAEGYSVSREKKESFPLTVTSAQKNPTAFYLCASNPRRGINQPQHFGDGTRLSIL.

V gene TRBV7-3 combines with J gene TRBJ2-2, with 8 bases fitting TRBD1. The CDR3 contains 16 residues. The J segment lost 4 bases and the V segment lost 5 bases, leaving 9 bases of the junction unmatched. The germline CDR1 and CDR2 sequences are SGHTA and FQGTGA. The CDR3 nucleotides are TGTGCCAGCAGCCTACCACAGGGGGAGAGCACCGGGGAGCTGTTTTTT. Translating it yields CASSLPQGESTGELFF.

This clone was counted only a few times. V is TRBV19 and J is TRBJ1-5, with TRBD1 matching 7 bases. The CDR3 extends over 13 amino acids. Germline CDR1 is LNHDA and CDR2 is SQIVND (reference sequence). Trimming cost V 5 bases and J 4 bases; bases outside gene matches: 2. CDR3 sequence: CASSWTGNQPQHF. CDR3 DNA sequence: TGTGCCAGTAGTTGGACAGGTAATCAGCCCCAGCATTTT.

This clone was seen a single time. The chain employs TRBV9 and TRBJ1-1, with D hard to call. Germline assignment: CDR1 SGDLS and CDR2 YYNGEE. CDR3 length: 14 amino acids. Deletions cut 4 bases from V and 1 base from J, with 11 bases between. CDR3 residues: CASSPTGSNTEAFF. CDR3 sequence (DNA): TGTGCCAGCAGCCCGACGGGTTCGAACACTGAAGCTTTCTTT. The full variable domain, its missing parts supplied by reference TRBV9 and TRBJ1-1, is DSGVTQTPKHLITATGQRVTLRCSPRSGDLSVYWYQQSLDQGLQFLIQYYNGEERAKGNILERFSAQQFPDLHSELNLSSLELGDSALYFCASSPTGSNTEAFFGQGTRLTVV.

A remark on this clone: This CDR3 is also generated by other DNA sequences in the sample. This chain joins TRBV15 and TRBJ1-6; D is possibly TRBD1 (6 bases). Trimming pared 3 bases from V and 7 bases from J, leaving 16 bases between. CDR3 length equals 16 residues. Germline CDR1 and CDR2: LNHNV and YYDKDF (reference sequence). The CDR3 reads CATSSKKQGMNSPLHF. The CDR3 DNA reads TGTGCCACCAGCAGCAAGAAGCAGGGGATGAATTCACCCCTCCACTTT.

CDR3 residues: CASSEGTSHGYTF. CDR3 nucleotide sequence: TGTGCCAGCAGTGAAGGGACGTCCCATGGCTACACCTTC. The chain carries TRBV2 and TRBJ1-2, with D unresolved. The CDR3 is 13 amino acids. CDR1 is SNHLY and CDR2 is FYNNEI in the germline V gene. Between the trimmed V and J ends, which lost 1 base and 6 bases, there was a span of 9 bases.

Here the CDR3 DNA reads TGTGCCAGCATCCAGACACTCGGCCAAGAGACCCAGTACTTC. This encodes CASIQTLGQETQYF. The chain links TRBV6-5 to TRBJ2-5; D not resolved. This CDR3 region has 14 residues. Germline V gene data show CDR1 as MNHEY and CDR2 as SVGAGI. Trimming cost V 7 bases and J 1 base, with 13 bases left between them.

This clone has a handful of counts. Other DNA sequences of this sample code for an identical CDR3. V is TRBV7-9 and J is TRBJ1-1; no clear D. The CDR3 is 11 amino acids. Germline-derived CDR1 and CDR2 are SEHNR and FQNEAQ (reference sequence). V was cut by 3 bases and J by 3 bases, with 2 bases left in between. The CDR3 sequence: CASSLYTEAFF. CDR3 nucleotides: TGTGCCAGCAGCTTGTACACTGAAGCTTTCTTT.

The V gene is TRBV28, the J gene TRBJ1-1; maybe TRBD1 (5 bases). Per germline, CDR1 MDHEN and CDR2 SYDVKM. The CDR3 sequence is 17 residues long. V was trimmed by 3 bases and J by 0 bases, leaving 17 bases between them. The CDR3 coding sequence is TGTGCCAGCAGTTTTTTTGGGATGGGACGGATGAACACTGAAGCTTTCTTT. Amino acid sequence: CASSFFGMGRMNTEAFF.

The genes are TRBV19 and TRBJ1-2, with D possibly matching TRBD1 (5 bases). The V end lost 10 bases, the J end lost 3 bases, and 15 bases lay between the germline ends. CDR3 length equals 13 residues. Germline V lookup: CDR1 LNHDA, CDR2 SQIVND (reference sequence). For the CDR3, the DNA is TGTGCCACCCTACAGGATCCCGACTATGGCTACACCTTC. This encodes CATLQDPDYGYTF.

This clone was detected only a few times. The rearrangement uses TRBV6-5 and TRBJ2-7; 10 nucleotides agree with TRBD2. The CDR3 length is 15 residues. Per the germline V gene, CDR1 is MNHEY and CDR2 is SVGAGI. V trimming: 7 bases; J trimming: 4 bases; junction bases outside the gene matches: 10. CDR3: CASTRELAGYYEQYV. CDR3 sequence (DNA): TGTGCCAGCACGCGAGAACTAGCGGGGTATTACGAGCAGTACGTC.

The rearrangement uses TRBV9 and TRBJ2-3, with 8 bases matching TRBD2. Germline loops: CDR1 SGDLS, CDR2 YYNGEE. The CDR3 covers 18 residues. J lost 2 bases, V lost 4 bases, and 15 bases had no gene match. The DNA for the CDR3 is TGTGCCAGCAGCCGGTCCCTGAGGGCGGGGGGTGTCACAGATACGCAGTATTTT. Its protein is CASSRSLRAGGVTDTQYF.

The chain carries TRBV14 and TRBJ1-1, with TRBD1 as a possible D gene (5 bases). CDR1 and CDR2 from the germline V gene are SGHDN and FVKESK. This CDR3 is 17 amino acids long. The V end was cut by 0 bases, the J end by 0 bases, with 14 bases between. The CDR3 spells CASSQDRPGWMNTEAFF. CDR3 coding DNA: TGTGCCAGCAGCCAAGATCGGCCAGGGTGGATGAACACTGAAGCTTTCTTT.

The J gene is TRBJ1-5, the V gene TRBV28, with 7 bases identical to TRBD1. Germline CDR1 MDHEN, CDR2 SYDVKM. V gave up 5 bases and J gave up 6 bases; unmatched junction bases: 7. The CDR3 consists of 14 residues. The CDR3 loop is CASSLGGAGQPQHF. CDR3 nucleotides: TGTGCCAGCAGTCTAGGGGGCGCGGGTCAGCCCCAGCATTTT. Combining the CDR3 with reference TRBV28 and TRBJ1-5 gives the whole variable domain DVKVTQSSRYLVKRTGEKVFLECVQDMDHENMFWYRQDPGLGLRLIYFSYDVKMKEKGDIPEGYSVSREKKERFSLILESASTNQTSMYLCASSLGGAGQPQHFGDGTRLSIL.

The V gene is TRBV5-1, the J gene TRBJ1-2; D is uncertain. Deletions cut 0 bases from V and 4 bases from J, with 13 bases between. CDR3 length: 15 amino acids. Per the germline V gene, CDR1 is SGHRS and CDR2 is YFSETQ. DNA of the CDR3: TGCGCCAGCAGCTTGGGACCGCAAGATTCCTATGGCTACACCTTC. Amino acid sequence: CASSLGPQDSYGYTF.

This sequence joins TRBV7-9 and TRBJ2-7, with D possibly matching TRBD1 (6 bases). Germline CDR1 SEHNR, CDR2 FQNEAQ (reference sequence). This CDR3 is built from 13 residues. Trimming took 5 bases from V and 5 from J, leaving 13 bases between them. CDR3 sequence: CASSLQGSHEQYV. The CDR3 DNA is TGTGCCAGCAGCCTACAGGGTAGCCACGAGCAGTACGTC.

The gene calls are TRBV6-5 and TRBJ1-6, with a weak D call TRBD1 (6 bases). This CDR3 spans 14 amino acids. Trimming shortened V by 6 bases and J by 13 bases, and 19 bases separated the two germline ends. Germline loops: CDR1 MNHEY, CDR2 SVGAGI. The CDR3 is CASSADSSPPPLHF. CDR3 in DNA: TGTGCCAGCAGCGCGGACAGTTCCCCACCTCCCCTCCACTTT.

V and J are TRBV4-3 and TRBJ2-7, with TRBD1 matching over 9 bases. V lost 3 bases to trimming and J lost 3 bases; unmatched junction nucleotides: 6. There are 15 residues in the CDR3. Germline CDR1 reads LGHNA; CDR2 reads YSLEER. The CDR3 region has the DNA TGCGCCAGCAGCCAGGGACAGGGAGGTGTCTACGAGCAGTACTTC. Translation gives CASSQGQGGVYEQYF.

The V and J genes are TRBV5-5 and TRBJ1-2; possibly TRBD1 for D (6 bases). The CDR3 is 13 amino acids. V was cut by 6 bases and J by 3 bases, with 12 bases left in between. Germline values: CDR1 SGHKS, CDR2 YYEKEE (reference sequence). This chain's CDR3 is CASTPGGYYGYTF. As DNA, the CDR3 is TGTGCCAGCACCCCCGGGGGCTACTATGGCTACACCTTC.